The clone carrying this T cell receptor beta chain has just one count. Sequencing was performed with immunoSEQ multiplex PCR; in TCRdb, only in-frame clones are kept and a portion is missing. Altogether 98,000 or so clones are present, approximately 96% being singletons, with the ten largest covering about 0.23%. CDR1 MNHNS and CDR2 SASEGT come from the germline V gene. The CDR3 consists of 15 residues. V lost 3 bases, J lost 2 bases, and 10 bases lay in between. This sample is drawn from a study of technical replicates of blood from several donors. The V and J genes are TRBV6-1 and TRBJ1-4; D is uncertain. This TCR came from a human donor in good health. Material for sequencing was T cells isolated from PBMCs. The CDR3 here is CASSDRGSTNEKLFF. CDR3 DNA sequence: TGTGCCAGCAGTGATAGAGGGTCTACTAATGAAAAACTGTTTTTT.